What follows are 21 T cell receptor beta chains derived from one specimen sequenced in a study of shared T cell receptors in the human thymus. Measured with immunoSEQ multiplex PCR; TCRdb has only the in-frame clones, and not every one. The data show hundreds of thousands of clones, with more than 75% seen just once and approximately 0.01% held by the top ten. These data also featured in a second study, about human thymus T cells.

The sequencing input was thymocytes. The receptor set was obtained from a boy younger than two with a congenital heart defect.

V is TRBV9 and J is TRBJ2-1; 8 bases line up with TRBD2. V dropped 0 bases and J dropped 5; count of bases not matched to a gene: 7. CDR1 and CDR2 (germline): SGDLS, YYNGEE. The CDR3 totals 16 residues. The CDR3 reads CASSVGSGGSHNEQFF. The DNA for the CDR3 is TGTGCCAGCAGCGTAGGGTCGGGAGGGTCCCACAATGAGCAGTTCTTC.

The V and J genes are TRBV5-6 and TRBJ2-7; tentative D call: TRBD2 (5 bases). V was trimmed by 1 base and J by 5 bases, leaving 13 bases between them. The CDR3 spans 14 residues. Germline assignment: CDR1 SGHDT and CDR2 YYEEEE. CDR3 coding DNA: TGTGCCAGCAGCTTGCAAGGCCTAGCCCACGAGCAGTACTTC. Translation gives CASSLQGLAHEQYF.

V is TRBV27 and J is TRBJ2-5, with 10 bases fitting TRBD2. Germline V gene data show CDR1 as MNHEY and CDR2 as SMNVEV (reference sequence). V trimming: 5 bases; J trimming: 6 bases; junction bases outside the gene matches: 12. There are 16 residues in the CDR3. CDR3 region: CASSLEREGQVKTQYF. The CDR3 DNA sequence: TGTGCCAGCAGTCTCGAGCGGGAGGGCCAGGTGAAGACCCAGTACTTC.

The rearrangement links TRBV5-1 to TRBJ2-7; 7 nucleotides line up with TRBD2. Germline V CDR1 and CDR2: SGHRS, YFSETQ. The junction had 19 bases not matched to a gene; V was cut back by 2 bases and J by 5 bases. The CDR3 is 18 amino acids. CDR3: CASSFTEGEGPSMDEQYF. The CDR3 DNA sequence: TGCGCCAGCAGCTTTACTGAAGGGGAGGGTCCCAGCATGGACGAGCAGTACTTC.

The genes are TRBV7-2 and TRBJ2-3; 13 nucleotides align to TRBD2. This CDR3 spans 18 amino acids. Germline V lookup: CDR1 SGHTA, CDR2 FQGNSA. Trimming removed 5 bases from V and 5 bases from J; junction bases left unmatched: 13. The CDR3: CASSPILAGGPIEDTQYF. The CDR3 region has the DNA TGTGCCAGCAGCCCGATACTAGCGGGAGGGCCAATCGAAGATACGCAGTATTTT.

The chain combines TRBV29-1 with TRBJ1-2, with 10 bases lining up with TRBD1. Unmatched junction bases numbered 17, after V lost 2 bases and J lost 2 bases. The CDR3 consists of 19 residues. Looked up from germline, CDR1 is SQVTM and CDR2 is ANQGSEA. The CDR3 loop is CSVERPDGPGQGWNYGYTF. The CDR3 region has the DNA TGCAGCGTTGAACGACCAGATGGTCCGGGACAGGGGTGGAACTATGGCTACACCTTC.

The chain employs TRBV27 and TRBJ1-2, with D possibly matching TRBD1 (5 bases). Trimming stripped 6 bases from V and 5 bases from J, with 16 bases between. This CDR3 has 14 amino acids. Per germline, CDR1 MNHEY and CDR2 SMNVEV (reference sequence). The CDR3 nucleotides are TGTGCCAGCAGGGGGGGACGGACCACTTATGGCTACACCTTC. Amino acids: CASRGGRTTYGYTF.

The genes are TRBV4-1 and TRBJ2-1, with TRBD2 matching 7 bases. Trimming cost V 0 bases and J 9 bases; bases outside gene matches: 11. Germline CDR1 and CDR2: MGHRA and YSYEKL. The CDR3 contains 16 residues. The CDR3 loop reads CASSQEGGRAACEQFF. As DNA, the CDR3 is TGCGCCAGCAGCCAAGAGGGAGGGAGGGCCGCGTGTGAGCAGTTCTTC.

CDR3 loop: CASSLNRSDEQFF. The CDR3 coding sequence is TGCGCCAGCAGCTTGAATCGGAGCGATGAGCAGTTCTTC. V gene TRBV5-1 combines with J gene TRBJ2-1; D gene uncertain. The germline V gene has CDR1 SGHRS and CDR2 YFSETQ. Trimming pared 1 base from V and 8 bases from J, leaving 10 bases between. CDR3 length: 13 residues.

The V and J genes are TRBV6-1 and TRBJ1-3, with D possibly being TRBD1 (5 bases). This CDR3 spans 18 amino acids. V lost 2 bases and J 4 bases, leaving 21 bases between the germline ends. Looked up from germline, CDR1 is MNHNS and CDR2 is SASEGT. The CDR3 region has the DNA TGTGCCAGCAGTGAATGTCTACATTCGGCGGGGGTCGGAAACACCATATATTTT. The encoded protein is CASSECLHSAGVGNTIYF.

J is TRBJ2-7 and V is TRBV14, with 8 bases identical to TRBD2. Trimming cost V 4 bases and J 5 bases; bases outside gene matches: 16. The CDR3 runs 17 residues. Germline CDR1 and CDR2: SGHDN and FVKESK. This CDR3 is CASSPAEGYSGRDEQYF. CDR3 DNA sequence: TGTGCCAGCAGCCCGGCGGAGGGGTACAGCGGGAGAGACGAGCAGTACTTC. The full variable domain, rest sourced from reference TRBV14 and TRBJ2-7, is EAGVTQFPSHSVIEKGQTVTLRCDPISGHDNLYWYRRVMGKEIKFLLHFVKESKQDESGMPNNRFLAERTGGTYSTLKVQPAELEDSGVYFCASSPAEGYSGRDEQYFGPGTRLTVT.

V is TRBV7-2 and J is TRBJ1-2, with a weak D call TRBD1 (5 bases). The CDR3 consists of 12 residues. Between the trimmed V and J ends, which lost 8 bases and 0 bases, there was a span of 7 bases. In germline, CDR1 is SGHTA, CDR2 FQGNSA. This CDR3 reads CASQGPNYGYTF. The CDR3 DNA sequence: TGTGCCAGCCAGGGTCCTAACTATGGCTACACCTTC. Drawing the rest from reference TRBV7-2 and TRBJ1-2, the complete variable domain is GAGVSQSPSNKVTEKGKDVELRCDPISGHTALYWYRQSLGQGLEFLIYFQGNSAPDKSGLPSDRFSAERTGGSVSTLTIQRTQQEDSAVYLCASQGPNYGYTFGSGTRLTVV.

This clone was seen only once. The genes are TRBV5-1 and TRBJ2-3; D may be TRBD2 (5 bases). This CDR3 contains 16 residues. Trimming left V 4 bases short and J 0 bases short, with 15 bases between. The germline V gene encodes CDR1 SGHRS and CDR2 YFSETQ. For the CDR3, the DNA is TGCGCCAGCAGCATTAGGACTGACGGGAGCACAGATACGCAGTATTTT. Translated, it gives CASSIRTDGSTDTQYF. The full variable domain, with the rest looked up from reference TRBV5-1 and TRBJ2-3, is KAGVTQTPRYLIKTRGQQVTLSCSPISGHRSVSWYQQTPGQGLQFLFEYFSETQRNKGNFPGRFSGRQFSNSRSEMNVSTLELGDSALYLCASSIRTDGSTDTQYFGPGTRLTVL.

This chain connects TRBV27 to TRBJ2-3; 11 bases agree with TRBD2. Per the germline V gene, CDR1 is MNHEY and CDR2 is SMNVEV (reference sequence). V trimming: 10 bases; J trimming: 4 bases; junction bases outside the gene matches: 13. This CDR3 spans 16 amino acids. CDR3 residues: CATRGGSGRGADTQYF. CDR3 DNA sequence: TGTGCCACCCGAGGGGGTAGCGGGAGGGGCGCAGATACGCAGTATTTT.

V and J are TRBV4-1 and TRBJ2-2, with 14 positions matching TRBD2. Trimming removed 0 bases from V and 3 bases from J; junction bases left unmatched: 6. Germline V gene data show CDR1 as MGHRA and CDR2 as YSYEKL. This CDR3 spans 19 amino acids. The CDR3 region has the DNA TGCGCCAGCAGCCAAGATCGGACTAGCGGGAGGCTTCACACCGGGGAGCTGTTTTTT. This translates into CASSQDRTSGRLHTGELFF.

This chain joins TRBV12-5 and TRBJ2-1; no reliable D call. Germline V CDR1 and CDR2: LGHNT, FRNRAP. Trimming took off 5 bases at V and 8 bases at J, with 7 bases between the two ends. The CDR3 is 11 residues long. The CDR3 is CASGLSDEQFF. Written as DNA, the CDR3 is TGTGCTAGTGGTCTCTCCGATGAGCAGTTCTTC.

The rearrangement links TRBV28 to TRBJ2-3; D is perhaps TRBD2 (7 bases). The V end lost 3 bases, the J end lost 6 bases, and 13 bases lay between the germline ends. This CDR3 contains 14 residues. Germline values: CDR1 MDHEN, CDR2 SYDVKM. The CDR3 bases are TGTGCCAGCAGTTTGAGGGGGGGCTATGATACGCAGTATTTT. It is translated as CASSLRGGYDTQYF.

The chain combines TRBV5-6 with TRBJ1-2; TRBD1 aligns across 12 bases. Unmatched junction bases numbered 7, after V lost 4 bases and J lost 6 bases. Germline CDR1 reads SGHDT; CDR2 reads YYEEEE. The length of the CDR3 is 15 residues. CDR3 sequence: CASSEAGTGGHGYTF. The CDR3 DNA sequence: TGTGCCAGCAGCGAAGCAGGGACAGGGGGCCATGGCTACACCTTC.

The J gene is TRBJ2-3, the V gene TRBV4-3; TRBD2 is a possible D gene (7 bases). The CDR3 consists of 14 residues. V shed 0 bases and J shed 11 bases, with 15 bases lying between them. Germline V gives CDR1 LGHNA, CDR2 YSLEER. The CDR3 loop reads CASSQDRGTTGQYF. The CDR3 region has the DNA TGCGCCAGCAGCCAAGATAGGGGGACTACCGGGCAGTATTTT.

This clone was counted a few times. The gene calls are TRBV4-3 and TRBJ2-1, with D maybe TRBD2 (6 bases). Germline V gene lookup returns CDR1 LGHNA and CDR2 YSLEER. There are 18 residues in the CDR3. Trimming left V 1 base short and J 2 bases short, with 18 bases between. The CDR3, as DNA: TGCGCCAGCAGCCAAGTAGGCCCCGGACTAAAGACCTACAATGAGCAGTTCTTC. Amino acid sequence: CASSQVGPGLKTYNEQFF.

The chain joins TRBV5-6 to TRBJ2-2, with 9 nucleotides matching TRBD2. The CDR3 runs to 18 residues. From germline, CDR1 is SGHDT and CDR2 YYEEEE. V lost 4 bases to trimming and J lost 6 bases; unmatched junction nucleotides: 16. The CDR3 bases are TGTGCCAGCAGCGGTTGTCGGCGGCGGGAGGGCGGGGCCGGGGAGCTGTTTTTT. Its protein product is CASSGCRRREGGAGELFF. Filled out from reference TRBV5-6 and TRBJ2-2, the complete variable domain reads DAGVTQSPTHLIKTRGQQVTLRCSPKSGHDTVSWYQQALGQGPQFIFQYYEEEERQRGNFPDRFSGHQFPNYSSELNVNALLLGDSALYLCASSGCRRREGGAGELFFGEGSRLTVL.